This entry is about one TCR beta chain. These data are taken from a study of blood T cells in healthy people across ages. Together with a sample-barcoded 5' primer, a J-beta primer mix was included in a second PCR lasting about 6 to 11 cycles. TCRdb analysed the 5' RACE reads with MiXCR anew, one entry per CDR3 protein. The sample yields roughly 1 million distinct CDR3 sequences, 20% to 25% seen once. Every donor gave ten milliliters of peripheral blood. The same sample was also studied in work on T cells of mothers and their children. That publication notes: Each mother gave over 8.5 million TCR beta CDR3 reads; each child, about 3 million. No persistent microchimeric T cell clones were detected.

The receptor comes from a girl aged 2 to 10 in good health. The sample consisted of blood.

The CDR3 sequence: CAISSGENQPQHF. In DNA, the CDR3 is TGTGCCATCAGCTCAGGGGAAAATCAGCCCCAGCATTTT. The rearrangement uses TRBV10-3 and TRBJ1-5; a weak D match, TRBD1 (6 bases). The V and J ends lost 6 bases and 4 bases respectively, with 10 bases between them. Germline loops: CDR1 ENHRY, CDR2 SYGVKD. The CDR3 runs to 13 residues.